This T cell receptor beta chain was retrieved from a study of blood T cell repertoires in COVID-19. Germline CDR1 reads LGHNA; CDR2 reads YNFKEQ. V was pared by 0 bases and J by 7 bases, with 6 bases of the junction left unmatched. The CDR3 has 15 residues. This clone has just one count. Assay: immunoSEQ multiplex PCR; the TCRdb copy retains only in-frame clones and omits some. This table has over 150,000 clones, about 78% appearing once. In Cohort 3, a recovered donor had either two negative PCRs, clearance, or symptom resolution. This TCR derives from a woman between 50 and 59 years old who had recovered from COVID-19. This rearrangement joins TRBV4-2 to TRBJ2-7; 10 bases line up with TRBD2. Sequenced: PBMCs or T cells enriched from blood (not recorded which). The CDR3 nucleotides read TGTGCCAGCAGCCAAGAATGGAGCGGGAGGGGGGAGCAGTACTTC. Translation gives CASSQEWSGRGEQYF.